The 14 T cell receptor beta chains below all came from one sample that was sequenced in a study of T cells in Graves' hyperthyroidism and ophthalmopathy. RNA transcripts served as the template for amplifying TCR beta CDR3 regions. When the TCR CDR3 underwent first-round RT-PCR, the HTBI primer set was used. TCRdb recomputed calls from the multiplex PCR reads with MiXCR, one row per CDR3 protein. The sample consists of 250,000 to 300,000 distinct CDR3 sequences, 13% of them appearing once. Sequenced sample: blood. These receptors all come from a woman under 40 with Graves' hyperthyroidism that later progressed to Graves' ophthalmopathy.

The rearrangement links TRBV5-1 to TRBJ2-7; no clear D. Trimming pared 6 bases from V and 1 base from J, leaving 14 bases between. Germline V CDR1 and CDR2: SGHRS, YFSETQ. The CDR3 is made up of 14 amino acids. The DNA for the CDR3 is TGCGCCAGCAAAGGGAAACAGAATTCCTACGAGCAGTACTTC. It yields the protein CASKGKQNSYEQYF. The full variable domain, completed using reference TRBV5-1 and TRBJ2-7, is KAGVTQTPRYLIKTRGQQVTLSCSPISGHRSVSWYQQTPGQGLQFLFEYFSETQRNKGNFPGRFSGRQFSNSRSEMNVSTLELGDSALYLCASKGKQNSYEQYFGPGTRLTVT.

The genes are TRBV27 and TRBJ2-1, with D unclear. Germline CDR1 is MNHEY and CDR2 is SMNVEV (reference sequence). Between the trimmed V and J ends, which lost 4 bases and 5 bases, there was a span of 9 bases. The CDR3 loop spans 13 amino acids. The CDR3 loop is CASSWTFHNEQFF. The CDR3 DNA is TGTGCCAGCAGTTGGACCTTTCACAATGAGCAGTTCTTC.

This clonotype was found many times. J is TRBJ2-1 and V is TRBV28; D ambiguous. The CDR3 sequence is 13 residues long. CDR1 and CDR2 (germline): MDHEN, SYDVKM. Trimming left V 5 bases short and J 4 bases short, with 9 bases between. In nucleotides, the CDR3 is TGTGCCAGCAGTGAGGCCCTTTACAATGAGCAGTTCTTC. Its protein product is CASSEALYNEQFF.

This clonotype occurred many times. The J gene is TRBJ1-5, the V gene TRBV27; 8 positions agree with TRBD1. V shed 6 bases and J 4 bases; nucleotides not matched to a gene: 5. CDR3 length: 14 amino acids. CDR1 is MNHEY, CDR2 SMNVEV, per germline (reference sequence). CDR3 bases: TGTGCCAGCAGCTATACAGGGGGGAATCAGCCCCAGCATTTT. Amino acid sequence: CASSYTGGNQPQHF.

There are many counts of this clonotype. This rearrangement joins TRBV6-1 to TRBJ2-3, with D possibly matching TRBD1 (5 bases). Per the germline V gene, CDR1 is MNHNS and CDR2 is SASEGT. The CDR3 totals 17 residues. The V end was cut by 5 bases, the J end by 0 bases, with 18 bases between. The CDR3 is CASSPRVGYSSTDTQYF. The CDR3 DNA reads TGTGCCAGCAGTCCCAGGGTGGGATATTCTAGCACAGATACGCAGTATTTT.

In its sample, this clonotype was seen many times. CDR3 nucleotides: TGCAGTGCTAGAGGTGCTAGCGGGACTTACAATGAGCAGTTCTTC. It specifies CSARGASGTYNEQFF. This sequence joins TRBV20-1 and TRBJ2-1, with 9 nucleotides matching TRBD2. This CDR3 contains 15 residues. Germline assignment: CDR1 DFQATT and CDR2 SNEGSKA (reference sequence). The V gene end was trimmed by 1 base and the J gene end by 4 bases; junction bases not matched to a gene: 5.

This clonotype was seen repeatedly, ten times or more. The CDR3 region has the DNA TGTGCCAGCAGCCAACAGCTGGGAGGCCCCTACGAGCAGTACTTC. Its translation: CASSQQLGGPYEQYF. The chain carries TRBV16 and TRBJ2-7; D may be TRBD2 (6 bases). CDR1 KGHSY and CDR2 FQNENV come from the germline V gene. Trimming shortened V by 2 bases and J by 2 bases, and 13 bases separated the two germline ends. CDR3 size: 15 residues.

CDR3: CASSGEAGSVGETQYF. For the CDR3, the DNA is TGTGCCAGCAGCGGAGAGGCAGGCTCGGTCGGGGAGACCCAGTACTTC. This chain joins TRBV28 and TRBJ2-5; unclear D gene. V lost 6 bases, J lost 5 bases, and 22 bases lay in between. Per germline, CDR1 MDHEN and CDR2 SYDVKM. The CDR3 is made up of 16 amino acids.

This clonotype has a count of ten or more. This chain links TRBV3-1 with TRBJ2-1; a weak D match, TRBD1 (5 bases). Germline values: CDR1 LGHDT, CDR2 YNNKEL (reference sequence). This CDR3 spans 14 amino acids. V shed 2 bases and J shed 11 bases, with 16 bases lying between them. CDR3 nucleotide sequence: TGTGCCAGCAGCCAACATCCAGCAGGGTCCCAGCAGTTCTTC. This sequence encodes CASSQHPAGSQQFF.

This chain uses TRBV5-6 with TRBJ2-3, with D hard to call. The germline CDR1 and CDR2 sequences are SGHDT and YYEEEE. This CDR3 has 13 residues. The V and J ends lost 0 bases and 6 bases respectively, with 8 bases between them. CDR3 sequence: CASSLGWADTQYF. The CDR3 DNA reads TGTGCCAGCAGCTTGGGCTGGGCGGATACGCAGTATTTT.

This clonotype has ten or more counts. In DNA form, the CDR3 reads TGTGCCAGCAGCGAGCGGGCCCAGCGGGAGACCCAGTACTTC. This translates into CASSERAQRETQYF. The chain carries TRBV9 and TRBJ2-5; tentatively, D is TRBD2 (6 bases). V lost 3 bases and J lost 5, with 14 bases in between. CDR1 is SGDLS and CDR2 is YYNGEE in the germline V gene. This CDR3 contains 14 residues.

This clonotype was counted many times. The chain couples TRBV7-2 to TRBJ2-5; D is undetermined. Deletions cut 2 bases from V and 2 bases from J, with 6 bases between. The CDR3 is made up of 13 amino acids. Per the germline V gene, CDR1 is SGHTA and CDR2 is FQGNSA. DNA for the CDR3: TGTGCCAGCAGCTTACAGGTTCAAGAGACCCAGTACTTC. This codes for CASSLQVQETQYF.

This clonotype was detected ten times or more. The gene calls are TRBV11-1 and TRBJ2-5, with D perhaps TRBD2 (5 bases). Trimming cost V 5 bases and J 1 base, with 11 bases left between them. Germline V gene lookup returns CDR1 SGHAT and CDR2 FQDESV (reference sequence). The CDR3 is 14 residues long. The CDR3 is CASSPGRGQETQYF. The CDR3 DNA is TGTGCCAGCAGCCCCGGACGGGGCCAAGAGACCCAGTACTTC. The variable domain in full, completed from reference TRBV11-1 and TRBJ2-5, reads EAEVAQSPRYKITEKSQAVAFWCDPISGHATLYWYRQILGQGPELLVQFQDESVVDDSQLPKDRFSAERLKGVDSTLKIQPAELGDSAMYLCASSPGRGQETQYFGPGTRLLVL.

The rearrangement joins TRBV20-1 to TRBJ2-1; 9 positions match TRBD2. The V and J ends lost 2 bases and 8 bases, in that order; junction bases with no gene match: 16. This CDR3 has 17 residues. Germline V gene lookup returns CDR1 DFQATT and CDR2 SNEGSKA (reference sequence). The CDR3 sequence: CSARTTSGRHISDEQFF. CDR3 in DNA: TGCAGTGCTAGAACGACTAGCGGCCGACATATCAGCGATGAGCAGTTCTTC.